The TCR beta chain under discussion was sequenced for a study of blood T cells in healthy people across ages. The CDR3 has 16 residues. Germline V lookup: CDR1 SEHNR, CDR2 FQNEAQ (reference sequence). V shed 4 bases and J shed 3 bases, with 19 bases lying between them. Primers used in a second PCR of roughly 7 to 12 cycles were a sample-barcoded 5' primer and a J-beta primer mix. Each of the cDNA molecules was tagged by a template-switch adaptor with 12 random nucleotides. Each CDR3 protein gets one entry after TCRdb re-called the 5' RACE reads with MiXCR. The data show about 1.8 million distinct CDR3 sequences, about 50% seen once.

The sequenced material came from blood. The chain joins TRBV7-9 to TRBJ2-7; D possibly corresponds to TRBD1 (5 bases). This receptor was taken from a woman in her forties in good health. CDR3 loop: CASSSTWNRDSYEQYF. DNA of the CDR3: TGTGCCAGCAGCTCAACCTGGAACCGTGACAGCTACGAGCAGTACTTC.